This T cell receptor beta chain was observed in a study of identical twins. Study-wide results and caveats: Recombination models fit unrelated individuals' TCR alpha sharing but underestimated twins'.

This clonotype was detected a few times. Its antigen is currently unknown. Germline lookup yields CDR1 MNHEY and CDR2 SMNVEV (reference sequence). This CDR3 is built from 11 residues. Unmatched junction bases numbered 3, after V lost 6 bases and J lost 7 bases. TCRdb called the 5' RACE reads again in MiXCR, with one record for every CDR3 protein. The profile shows a few hundred thousand distinct CDR3 sequences, 12% of them singletons. These data were likewise used in another study, on yellow fever vaccine responses in identical twins.

V gene TRBV27 combines with J gene TRBJ2-7; 7 bases map to TRBD1. The clonotype comes from a woman under 30 in good health. Input material: memory (CD45RO+) T cells sorted from blood. DNA for the CDR3: TGTGCCAGCAGACAGGGGCCAGAGCAGTACTTC. This sequence encodes CASRQGPEQYF.